The clone carrying this T cell receptor (beta chain) was seen a handful of times. This specimen comes from a study of T-cell memory formation after mild COVID-19. V gave up 4 bases and J gave up 8 bases; unmatched junction bases: 6. The germline CDR1 and CDR2 sequences are LGHDT and YNNKEL (reference sequence). The length of the CDR3 is 15 residues. MiXCR, run by TCRdb on the 5' RACE reads, gives a single entry per CDR3 protein. The sample lists a few hundred thousand distinct CDR3 sequences, 13% to 15% occurring once. Sample: PBMCs or a T cell subset sorted from them (not recorded which). V gene TRBV3-1 combines with J gene TRBJ2-3; 13 positions agree with TRBD2. The TCR sequence derives from a man aged 18 to 30 who had mild COVID-19 (a few samples of this study predate the infection). Cell type and time point are not known. CDR3 residues: CASSRTSGGAGTQYF. DNA for the CDR3: TGTGCCAGCAGCCGCACTAGCGGGGGGGCCGGTACGCAGTATTTT.